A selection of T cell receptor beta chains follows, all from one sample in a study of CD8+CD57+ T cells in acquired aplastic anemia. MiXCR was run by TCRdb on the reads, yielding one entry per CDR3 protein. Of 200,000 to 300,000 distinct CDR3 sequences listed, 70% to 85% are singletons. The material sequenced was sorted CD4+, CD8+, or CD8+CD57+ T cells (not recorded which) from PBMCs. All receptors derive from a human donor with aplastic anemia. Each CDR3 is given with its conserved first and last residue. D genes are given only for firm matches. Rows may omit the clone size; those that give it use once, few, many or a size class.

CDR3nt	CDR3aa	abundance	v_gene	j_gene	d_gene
TGTGCCAGCGGGGACCGGGACAGGGGCTTGGACTATGGCTGCACATTC	CASGDRDRGLDYGCTF	-	TRBV2	TRBJ1-2	TRBD1
TGTGCCTACGAGGTAGCGGCGACCCAGGAGACCCAGTCCTTCTTT	CAYEVAATQETQSFF	-	TRBV7-9	TRBJ1-1	-
TGTGCCAGCAAGGGGGCCCACGGGACCCAGTACTTC	CASKGAHGTQYF	-	TRBV7-6	TRBJ2-5	TRBD1
TGTGCCAGCAGCTACGAGGACACGGGGGACACGCAATACTTCTTT	CASSYEDTGDTQYFF	-	TRBV7-6	TRBJ1-1	-
TGTGCCAGCAGTTTAGCGGGGGGCCGTCGGGAGCAGTTCTTC	CASSLAGGRREQFF	-	TRBV2	TRBJ2-1	TRBD2
TGTGCCAGCAGTCCAGGACAGTCGAGCTCCTACAATGAGCAGTTCTTC	CASSPGQSSSYNEQFF	-	TRBV7-6	TRBJ2-1	-
TGTGCCAGCAGCTTGGCGAAGCGGGGGTACTACAATGACTTT	CASSLAKRGYYNDF	-	TRBV7-3	TRBJ1-6	-
TGTGCCTGCAGTTACCGGGGGGGACGCACAGATACGCAGTATTTT	CACSYRGGRTDTQYF	-	TRBV6-5	TRBJ2-3	TRBD2
TGTGCCAGCAGCTTAAGGGGAGGTCCCCACCCGCAGTATTTC	CASSLRGGPHPQYF	-	TRBV2	TRBJ2-3	-
TGCGCCAGCAGTTACAGGGGGGATCAGCCCCAGCATTTT	CASSYRGDQPQHF	-	TRBV10-2	TRBJ1-5	TRBD1
TGTGCCAGCAGCCGCCGGGAAGTCTACGAGCAGTACTTC	CASSRREVYEQYF	-	TRBV7-9	TRBJ2-7	-
TGTGCCAGCAGCTTAGCGGGCGGTCCAGATAAGACGTATTTT	CASSLAGGPDKTYF	few	TRBV7-6	TRBJ2-3	-
TGTGCTAGTGTCTTAGCGGGAGGTCCCGATACGCAGTATTTT	CASVLAGGPDTQYF	-	TRBV12-5	TRBJ2-3	TRBD2
TGTGCCAGCAGCATGGGGGAGGGCCTAGGTGAGCAGTTCTTC	CASSMGEGLGEQFF	-	TRBV5-6	TRBJ2-1	TRBD2
TGTGCCAGTATGTTGACAGGGTTGGCCAAAAACATTCAGTACTTC	CASMLTGLAKNIQYF	-	TRBV19	TRBJ2-4	TRBD1